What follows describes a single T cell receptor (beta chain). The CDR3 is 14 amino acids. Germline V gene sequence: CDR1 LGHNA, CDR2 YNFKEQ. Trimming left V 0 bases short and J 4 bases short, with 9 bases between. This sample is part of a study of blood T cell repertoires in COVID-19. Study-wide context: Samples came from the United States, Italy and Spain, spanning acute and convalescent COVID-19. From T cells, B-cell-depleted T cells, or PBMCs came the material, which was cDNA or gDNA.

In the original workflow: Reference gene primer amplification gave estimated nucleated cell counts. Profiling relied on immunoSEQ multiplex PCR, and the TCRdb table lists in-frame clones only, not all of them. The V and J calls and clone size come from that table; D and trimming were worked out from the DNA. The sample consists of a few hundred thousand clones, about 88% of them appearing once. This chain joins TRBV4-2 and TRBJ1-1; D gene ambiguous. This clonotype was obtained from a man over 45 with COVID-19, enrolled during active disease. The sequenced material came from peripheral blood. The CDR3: CASSQDLRGTEAFF. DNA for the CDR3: TGTGCCAGCAGCCAAGATTTACGGGGCACTGAAGCTTTCTTT.